Below are 13 T cell receptor beta chains sequenced from a single sample in a study of yellow fever vaccine responses in identical twins. TCRdb ran MiXCR on the RT-PCR reads and lists one entry per CDR3 protein. The table lists 13,000 to 15,000 distinct CDR3 sequences, approximately 84% of them singletons. The sequencing used T cells from blood (PBMCs), unsorted or a sorted subset (not recorded which), collected before or after yellow fever vaccination (not recorded which). These receptors all come from a woman between 18 and 30 years old who received the yellow fever vaccine.

The rearrangement joins TRBV10-1 to TRBJ1-1; 8 positions match TRBD1. Per the germline V gene, CDR1 is WNHNN and CDR2 is SYGVQD (reference sequence). V lost 4 bases, J lost 1 base, and 2 bases stayed unmatched. This CDR3 comprises 14 residues. The CDR3 region is CASSGGTGNTEAFF. DNA for the CDR3: TGCGCCAGCAGTGGGGGGACAGGGAACACTGAAGCTTTCTTT.

J is TRBJ2-7 and V is TRBV20-1, with D possibly matching TRBD1 (5 bases). V shed 4 bases and J shed 3 bases, with 13 bases lying between them. The CDR3 contains 13 residues. Germline-derived CDR1 and CDR2 are DFQATT and SNEGSKA (reference sequence). This chain's CDR3 is CSAKATGVYEQYV. CDR3 DNA: TGCAGTGCTAAGGCCACAGGCGTCTACGAGCAGTACGTC.

The rearrangement joins TRBV4-1 to TRBJ1-2; weak D call: TRBD1 (6 bases). Trimming took off 0 bases at V and 0 bases at J, with 11 bases between the two ends. The CDR3 runs to 16 residues. Germline CDR1 MGHRA, CDR2 YSYEKL. CDR3 sequence reads: CASSQDRTASNYGYTF. The CDR3 region has the DNA TGCGCCAGCAGCCAAGATCGGACAGCCTCTAACTATGGCTACACCTTC.

V gene TRBV5-1 combines with J gene TRBJ1-5; D ambiguous. Between the trimmed V and J ends, which lost 0 bases and 2 bases, there was a span of 12 bases. The germline CDR1 and CDR2 sequences are SGHRS and YFSETQ. This CDR3 contains 16 residues. The CDR3 DNA sequence: TGCGCCAGCAGCTTGGGAGACACGTTTGGCAATCAGCCCCAGCATTTT. It translates to CASSLGDTFGNQPQHF.

The chain links TRBV10-1 to TRBJ2-3; 10 bases map to TRBD2. After removal of 7 bases from V and 0 bases from J, the junction contained 4 bases not matched to a gene. The CDR3 runs 15 residues. Germline V CDR1 and CDR2: WNHNN, SYGVQD (reference sequence). CDR3 DNA sequence: TGCGCCAGCACCCCGACTAGCGGGAGCACAGATACGCAGTATTTT. Amino acid sequence: CASTPTSGSTDTQYF.

With regard to this clonotype: No DNA is shown, since the ends of the CDR3 on it are uncertain; the CDR3 is the one TCRdb lists. The J gene is TRBJ2-5, the V gene TRBV6-9. Germline V gene lookup returns CDR1 MNHGY and CDR2 SVAAGI. The CDR3 region is 14 residues in length, termini included. CDR3 in amino acids: CASSSSGILETQYF.

The V call is TRBV18, the J call TRBJ1-1, with D perhaps matching TRBD1 (5 bases). The germline V and J ends were trimmed by 3 bases and 1 base, with 9 bases remaining between them. The CDR3 is 14 amino acids. The germline gives CDR1 KGHSH, CDR2 LQKENI. CDR3 residues: CASSPGTGNTEAFF. The CDR3 nucleotides are TGTGCCAGCTCACCGGGGACGGGGAACACTGAAGCTTTCTTT.

The chain recombines TRBV12-3 or TRBV12-4 with TRBJ2-3, with D possibly matching TRBD2 (6 bases). The CDR3 contains 15 residues. Trimming pared 7 bases from V and 5 bases from J, leaving 19 bases between. CDR3 in amino acids: CASISSSGGLDTQYF. The DNA of the CDR3 is TGTGCCAGCATATCGAGTTCTGGAGGGTTAGATACGCAGTATTTT.

V and J are TRBV24-1 and TRBJ2-1, with D tentatively TRBD2 (7 bases). Germline values: CDR1 KGHDR, CDR2 SFDVKD. The length of the CDR3 is 12 residues. Trimming stripped 10 bases from V and 7 bases from J, with 13 bases between. The CDR3 nucleotides read TGTGCCACATCGGGGGGCCGGAATGAGCAGTTCTTC. The encoded protein is CATSGGRNEQFF.

The chain has TRBV20-1 and TRBJ2-1, with 8 bases lining up with TRBD2. The germline V gene has CDR1 DFQATT and CDR2 SNEGSKA (reference sequence). The V segment lost 1 base and the J segment 8 bases; nucleotides outside the gene matches: 10. The CDR3 totals 15 residues. The CDR3 here is CSARAASGSVYEQFF. CDR3 DNA sequence: TGCAGTGCTAGAGCGGCTAGCGGGTCTGTGTATGAGCAGTTCTTC.

The chain combines TRBV5-5 with TRBJ1-1; 10 nucleotides agree with TRBD1. The CDR3 is 15 residues long. Looked up from germline, CDR1 is SGHKS and CDR2 is YYEKEE (reference sequence). The V segment lost 3 bases and the J segment 1 base; nucleotides outside the gene matches: 3. Here the CDR3 DNA reads TGTGCCAGCAGCTGGGGGGACAGGGGGAACACTGAAGCTTTCTTT. Protein: CASSWGDRGNTEAFF.

In its sample, this clonotype was seen once. V is TRBV6-2 or TRBV6-3 and J is TRBJ2-1; D call uncertain. Germline CDR1 and CDR2: MNHEY and SVGEGT. The CDR3 is 13 residues long. Trimming removed 7 bases at V and 5 bases at J, with 12 bases between. The CDR3 DNA follows: TGTGCCAGCACCCTCGACCGACACAATGAGCAGTTCTTC. It is translated as CASTLDRHNEQFF.

CDR3 region: CASSLGTASYEQYF. The CDR3 nucleotides read TGTGCCAGCAGCTTAGGGACGGCTTCCTACGAGCAGTACTTC. The chain joins TRBV11-3 to TRBJ2-7; D is ambiguous. Trimming took 1 base from V and 1 from J, leaving 8 bases between them. Germline V CDR1 and CDR2: SGHNT, YENEEA. CDR3 length equals 14 residues.